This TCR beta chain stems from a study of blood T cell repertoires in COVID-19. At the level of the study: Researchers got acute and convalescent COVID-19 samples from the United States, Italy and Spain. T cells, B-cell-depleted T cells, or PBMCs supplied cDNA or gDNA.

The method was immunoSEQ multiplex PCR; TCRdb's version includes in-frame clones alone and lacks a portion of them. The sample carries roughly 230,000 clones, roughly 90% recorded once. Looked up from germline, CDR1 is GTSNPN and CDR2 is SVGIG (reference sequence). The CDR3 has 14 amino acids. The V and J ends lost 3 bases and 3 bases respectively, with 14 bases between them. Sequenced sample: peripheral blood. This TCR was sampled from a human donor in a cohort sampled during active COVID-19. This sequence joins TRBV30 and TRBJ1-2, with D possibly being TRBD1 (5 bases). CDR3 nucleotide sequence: TGTGCCTGGAGGAAGGGAAGGGGCTACTATGGCTACACCTTC. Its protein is CAWRKGRGYYGYTF.